This T cell receptor (beta chain) was found in a study of blood T cell repertoires in COVID-19. Study as a whole: Material from acute and convalescent COVID-19 was sourced from the United States, Italy and Spain.

TCRdb keeps only in-frame clones here, not all; method: immunoSEQ multiplex PCR. The data show 200,000 to 300,000 clones, roughly 86% seen once. CDR1 SGHRS and CDR2 YFSETQ come from the germline V gene. CDR3 length equals 14 residues. The trim removed 4 bases at V and 4 bases at J, leaving 8 bases unmatched. Sample: peripheral blood. The chain links TRBV5-1 to TRBJ2-7, with 7 bases lining up with TRBD2. The origin of this receptor is a woman in her sixties or seventies with COVID-19, enrolled during active disease. CDR3 region: CASSTAGGSYEQYF. Written as DNA, the CDR3 is TGCGCCAGCAGCACGGCGGGCGGGAGTTACGAGCAGTACTTC.